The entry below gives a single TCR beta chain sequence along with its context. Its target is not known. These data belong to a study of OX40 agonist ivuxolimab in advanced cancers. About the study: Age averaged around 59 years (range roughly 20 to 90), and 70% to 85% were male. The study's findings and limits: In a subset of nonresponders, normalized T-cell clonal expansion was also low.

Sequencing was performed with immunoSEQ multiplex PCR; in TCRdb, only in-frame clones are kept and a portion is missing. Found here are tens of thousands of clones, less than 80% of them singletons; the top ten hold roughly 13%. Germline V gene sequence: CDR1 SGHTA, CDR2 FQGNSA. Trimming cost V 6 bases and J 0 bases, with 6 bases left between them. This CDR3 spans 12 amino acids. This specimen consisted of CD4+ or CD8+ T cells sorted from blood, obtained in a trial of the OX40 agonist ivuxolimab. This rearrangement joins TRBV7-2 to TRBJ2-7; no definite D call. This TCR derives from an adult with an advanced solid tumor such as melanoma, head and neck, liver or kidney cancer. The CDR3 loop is CASSWSSYEQYF. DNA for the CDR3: TGTGCCAGCAGTTGGAGCTCCTACGAGCAGTACTTC.